Following are 30 T cell receptor beta chains from one sample sequenced in a study of CD8 T cells in Susac syndrome. When the RNA was reverse transcribed, random hexamers were used with an input of roughly 0.45 to 1 ug. TCRdb analysed the immunoSEQ multiplex PCR reads with MiXCR anew, one entry per CDR3 protein. The sample lists approximately 130,000 distinct CDR3 sequences; about 95% were seen once. The material sequenced was CD4+ T cells from PBMCs. These receptor sequences come from a human donor in good health.

This chain links TRBV11-1 with TRBJ2-3; D is perhaps TRBD1 or TRBD2 (5 bases each). Trimming shortened V by 5 bases and J by 4 bases, and 19 bases separated the two germline ends. This CDR3 has 16 amino acids. Per germline, CDR1 SGHAT and CDR2 FQDESV (reference sequence). This chain's CDR3 is CASSPRGLRTSDTQYF. The CDR3 DNA follows: TGTGCCAGCAGCCCAAGGGGCCTGAGGACTTCAGATACGCAGTATTTT. Complete variable domain (other parts from reference TRBV11-1 and TRBJ2-3): EAEVAQSPRYKITEKSQAVAFWCDPISGHATLYWYRQILGQGPELLVQFQDESVVDDSQLPKDRFSAERLKGVDSTLKIQPAELGDSAMYLCASSPRGLRTSDTQYFGPGTRLTVL.

The chain links TRBV19 to TRBJ1-2, with no clear D. Germline CDR1 reads LNHDA; CDR2 reads SQIVND (reference sequence). V was clipped by 8 bases and J by 4 bases, with 14 bases between them. This CDR3 has 13 amino acids. The CDR3 is CASARGLTYGYTF. The CDR3 DNA follows: TGTGCCAGTGCCCGGGGTCTAACCTATGGCTACACCTTC.

This clonotype has just one count. The chain carries TRBV6-5 and TRBJ1-1, with D tentatively TRBD1 (5 bases). Germline V CDR1 and CDR2: MNHEY, SVGAGI. Deletions cut 8 bases from V and 4 bases from J, with 20 bases between. The CDR3 covers 15 residues. DNA of the CDR3: TGTGCCAGCGGTCCCCGAGGGGAGGGGAGCACTGAAGCTTTCTTT. Encoded protein: CASGPRGEGSTEAFF.

The count of this clonotype is one. The chain links TRBV20-1 to TRBJ2-1; 13 positions match TRBD2. V was pared by 4 bases and J by 7 bases, with 10 bases of the junction left unmatched. The CDR3 has 16 residues. CDR1 DFQATT and CDR2 SNEGSKA come from the germline V gene (reference sequence). CDR3 sequence (DNA): TGCAGTGCTACCTCTGGACTAGCGGGAGTAGGAAATGAGCAGTTCTTC. It translates to CSATSGLAGVGNEQFF.

J is TRBJ1-5 and V is TRBV7-2; no clear D gene. The CDR3 is made up of 15 amino acids. Germline CDR1 is SGHTA and CDR2 is FQGNSA. V was trimmed by 4 bases and J by 1 base, leaving 11 bases between them. CDR3 DNA sequence: TGTGCCAGCAGCTCGGAGATAGGGAGCAATCAGCCCCAGCATTTT. Protein: CASSSEIGSNQPQHF.

The DNA for the CDR3 is TGCAGCGTTGATCCGGGGGGAGGTCATGGCTACACCTTC. Amino acids: CSVDPGGGHGYTF. The V and J genes are TRBV29-1 and TRBJ1-2, with D possibly TRBD1 on 5 matching bases. The germline V gene encodes CDR1 SQVTM and CDR2 ANQGSEA. Deletions cut 3 bases from V and 6 bases from J, with 14 bases between. This CDR3 comprises 13 residues.

V gene TRBV18 combines with J gene TRBJ1-1; 9 bases map to TRBD1. CDR3 size: 13 residues. Trimming took 3 bases from V and 10 from J; bases not matched to a gene: 6. The germline CDR1 and CDR2 sequences are KGHSH and LQKENI. CDR3 in DNA: TGTGCCAGCTCACCGCGGGACAGGGCCACAGCTTTCTTT. Protein: CASSPRDRATAFF.

J is TRBJ2-2 and V is TRBV7-9; D tentatively fits TRBD1 or TRBD2 (5 bases each). This CDR3 is built from 16 residues. Deletions cut 6 bases from V and 0 bases from J, with 14 bases between. Looked up from germline, CDR1 is SEHNR and CDR2 is FQNEAQ (reference sequence). The CDR3 DNA sequence: TGTGCCAGCAGACGGACGGGACGGTCGAACACCGGGGAGCTGTTTTTT. The encoded protein is CASRRTGRSNTGELFF. The whole variable domain, remainder taken from reference TRBV7-9 and TRBJ2-2, is DTGVSQNPRHKITKRGQNVTFRCDPISEHNRLYWYRQTLGQGPEFLTYFQNEAQLEKSRLLSDRFSAERPKGSFSTLEIQRTEQGDSAMYLCASRRTGRSNTGELFFGEGSRLTVL.

The chain joins TRBV19 to TRBJ1-5; 9 nucleotides line up with TRBD1. CDR1 and CDR2 from the germline V gene are LNHDA and SQIVND (reference sequence). With 4 bases clipped from V and 7 bases from J, the junction kept 5 bases outside the gene matches. The CDR3 runs 14 residues. The CDR3 loop reads CASSTTGGSQPQHF. The CDR3 coding sequence is TGTGCCAGTAGTACTACAGGGGGCAGCCAGCCCCAGCATTTT. The whole variable domain, remainder taken from reference TRBV19 and TRBJ1-5, is DGGITQSPKYLFRKEGQNVTLSCEQNLNHDAMYWYRQDPGQGLRLIYYSQIVNDFQKGDIAEGYSVSREKKESFPLTVTSAQKNPTAFYLCASSTTGGSQPQHFGDGTRLSIL.

This clonotype has a single count. V gene TRBV3-1 combines with J gene TRBJ2-5; D may be TRBD2 (7 bases). Trimming removed 2 bases from V and 5 bases from J, with 12 bases in between. CDR3 length equals 14 residues. Germline CDR1 reads LGHDT; CDR2 reads YNNKEL (reference sequence). CDR3 sequence (DNA): TGTGCCAGCAGCCAAAGGGGGGGCCGGGAGACCCAGTACTTC. It specifies CASSQRGGRETQYF.

The chain employs TRBV12-3 or TRBV12-4 and TRBJ2-2; TRBD2 matches 9 bases. The CDR3 totals 15 residues. The V and J ends lost 11 bases and 5 bases, in that order; junction bases with no gene match: 12. The CDR3 bases are TGTGCCTCCAGGAACCCAGCGGGAGGAACCGGGGAGCTGTTTTTT. Amino acids: CASRNPAGGTGELFF.

The chain is built from TRBV28 and TRBJ2-4, with D unclear. Per the germline V gene, CDR1 is MDHEN and CDR2 is SYDVKM. V was clipped by 6 bases and J by 8 bases, with 14 bases between them. This CDR3 region has 13 residues. The CDR3 loop is CASRAPSEHIQYF. CDR3 nucleotides: TGTGCCAGCAGAGCCCCGAGTGAGCACATTCAGTACTTC.

This rearrangement joins TRBV4-2 to TRBJ2-7; TRBD2 aligns across 11 bases. The CDR3 runs 19 residues. Germline V CDR1 and CDR2: LGHNA, YNFKEQ. Losses at the gene ends were 0 bases for V and 2 bases for J; bases not matched to a gene: 12. The DNA for the CDR3 is TGTGCCAGCAGCCAAGAATTAGCGGGAGGGCCGGGCTCCACCTACGAGCAGTACTTC. Translation: CASSQELAGGPGSTYEQYF.

The J gene is TRBJ2-7, the V gene TRBV7-3; D uncertain. V was cut by 3 bases and J by 0 bases, with 27 bases left in between. Germline CDR1 SGHTA, CDR2 FQGTGA. The CDR3 loop spans 20 amino acids. The CDR3 loop is CASSLGRMFWGTKSSYEQYF. CDR3 in DNA: TGTGCCAGCAGCTTGGGTCGGATGTTCTGGGGAACTAAGAGCTCCTACGAGCAGTACTTC.

This clonotype showed up just a few times. The genes are TRBV15 and TRBJ2-1; TRBD2 matches at 8 bases. Germline CDR1 LNHNV, CDR2 YYDKDF (reference sequence). This CDR3 region has 15 residues. With V trimmed by 5 bases and J by 4 bases, 7 bases remained unmatched. The CDR3 reads CATSGLAGGYNEQFF. CDR3 sequence (DNA): TGTGCCACCAGCGGACTAGCCGGGGGATACAATGAGCAGTTCTTC.

The chain joins TRBV20-1 to TRBJ1-1; D gene ambiguous. Trimming pared 6 bases from V and 1 base from J, leaving 9 bases between. CDR3 size: 12 residues. In germline, CDR1 is DFQATT, CDR2 SNEGSKA (reference sequence). The CDR3 nucleotides are TGCAGTGCCCCGCCCCCGAACACTGAAGCTTTCTTT. Its protein is CSAPPPNTEAFF.

The CDR3 nucleotides are TGCAGCGTTGCCGAAACCTACGAGCAGTACTTC. It is translated as CSVAETYEQYF. The chain is built from TRBV29-1 and TRBJ2-7; D gene uncertain. Germline CDR1 SQVTM, CDR2 ANQGSEA. The ends were cut back, 4 bases at V and 2 bases at J, with 6 bases in the middle. CDR3 length: 11 amino acids.

V gene TRBV18 combines with J gene TRBJ1-1, with D maybe TRBD1 (5 bases). V shed 3 bases and J shed 4 bases, with 21 bases lying between them. CDR1 KGHSH and CDR2 LQKENI come from the germline V gene. The CDR3 consists of 17 residues. The CDR3 is CASSPSRVDRGTTEAFF. CDR3 nucleotide sequence: TGTGCCAGCTCACCTAGCAGAGTCGACCGGGGCACCACTGAAGCTTTCTTT. Combining the CDR3 with reference TRBV18 and TRBJ1-1 gives the whole variable domain NAGVMQNPRHLVRRRGQEARLRCSPMKGHSHVYWYRQLPEEGLKFMVYLQKENIIDESGMPKERFSAEFPKEGPSILRIQQVVRGDSAAYFCASSPSRVDRGTTEAFFGQGTRLTVV.

V is TRBV3-1 and J is TRBJ2-1, with TRBD2 matching over 10 bases. Per the germline V gene, CDR1 is LGHDT and CDR2 is YNNKEL (reference sequence). Trimming at V came to 4 bases and at J to 5 bases, leaving 8 bases not matched to a gene. CDR3 size: 16 residues. The CDR3 protein is CASSRGRTSGHNEQFF. CDR3 DNA sequence: TGTGCCAGCAGCCGTGGAAGGACTAGCGGTCACAATGAGCAGTTCTTC.

The chain couples TRBV5-4 to TRBJ1-6; D is possibly TRBD1 (6 bases). This CDR3 is built from 16 residues. V was clipped by 0 bases and J by 2 bases, with 9 bases between them. The germline gives CDR1 SGHNT, CDR2 YYREEE (reference sequence). This chain's CDR3 is CASSLVGGAYNSPLHF. CDR3 sequence (DNA): TGTGCCAGCAGCTTGGTGGGGGGCGCCTATAATTCACCCCTCCACTTT.

The gene calls are TRBV28 and TRBJ2-5, with 10 bases aligning to TRBD1. The V gene end was trimmed by 6 bases and the J gene end by 4 bases; junction bases not matched to a gene: 5. The CDR3 loop spans 14 amino acids. Germline assignment: CDR1 MDHEN and CDR2 SYDVKM. The CDR3 nucleotides read TGTGCCAGCAGCTCGGGACAGGGGACAGAGACCCAGTACTTC. This codes for CASSSGQGTETQYF.

The chain is built from TRBV4-3 and TRBJ2-1; 9 bases align to TRBD2. Germline CDR1 reads LGHNA; CDR2 reads YSLEER. J was trimmed by 0 bases and V by 0 bases; bases with no gene match: 3. The CDR3 contains 17 residues. CDR3 DNA sequence: TGCGCCAGCAGCCAAGAGAGACTAGCGGCCTCCTACAATGAGCAGTTCTTC. It codes for CASSQERLAASYNEQFF.

This clonotype was seen just once. This rearrangement joins TRBV3-1 to TRBJ2-7; TRBD2 agrees at 7 bases. V lost 8 bases to trimming and J lost 5 bases; unmatched junction nucleotides: 12. Per germline, CDR1 LGHDT and CDR2 YNNKEL (reference sequence). The CDR3 contains 14 residues. The CDR3: CASVGAGVFDEQYF. The CDR3 coding sequence is TGTGCCAGCGTAGGGGCGGGAGTATTCGACGAGCAGTACTTC.

The chain links TRBV12-3 or TRBV12-4 to TRBJ1-5, with D hard to call. The length of the CDR3 is 13 residues. V lost 5 bases to trimming and J lost 8 bases, with 13 bases between them. CDR3 amino acids: CASSPSPYKPQHF. As DNA, the CDR3 is TGTGCCAGCAGTCCTTCGCCATATAAGCCCCAGCATTTT.

The gene calls are TRBV5-1 and TRBJ2-1; D perhaps matches TRBD2 (5 bases). Looked up from germline, CDR1 is SGHRS and CDR2 is YFSETQ. The V and J ends lost 4 bases and 2 bases respectively, with 16 bases between them. The CDR3 sequence is 16 residues long. This CDR3 reads CASSNLTIPPYNEQFF. DNA for the CDR3: TGCGCCAGCAGCAATTTGACTATTCCCCCCTACAATGAGCAGTTCTTC. The complete variable domain, with remaining parts taken from reference TRBV5-1 and TRBJ2-1, reads KAGVTQTPRYLIKTRGQQVTLSCSPISGHRSVSWYQQTPGQGLQFLFEYFSETQRNKGNFPGRFSGRQFSNSRSEMNVSTLELGDSALYLCASSNLTIPPYNEQFFGPGTRLTVL.

The chain employs TRBV18 and TRBJ1-2, with D possibly being TRBD1 (5 bases). The length of the CDR3 is 13 residues. The V gene lost 4 bases and the J gene lost 3 bases, with 9 bases spanning the gap. CDR1 is KGHSH, CDR2 LQKENI, per germline. The CDR3 DNA sequence: TGTGCCAGCTCACAGACAGACGACTATGGCTACACCTTC. This codes for CASSQTDDYGYTF.

This rearrangement joins TRBV19 to TRBJ1-5; weak D call: TRBD1 (5 bases). This CDR3 is built from 15 residues. V was clipped by 0 bases and J by 1 base, with 7 bases between them. Germline lookup yields CDR1 LNHDA and CDR2 SQIVND (reference sequence). The CDR3 DNA reads TGTGCCAGTAGTATAGAGGGGGTAAGCAATCAGCCCCAGCATTTT. It yields the protein CASSIEGVSNQPQHF.

The chain uses TRBV29-1 and TRBJ2-6, with 8 nucleotides matching TRBD1. This CDR3 region has 15 residues. Germline CDR1 SQVTM, CDR2 ANQGSEA. J was trimmed by 4 bases and V by 5 bases; bases with no gene match: 7. The CDR3 spells CSVLPQGDGANVLTF. As DNA, the CDR3 is TGCAGCGTTTTACCACAGGGGGACGGGGCCAACGTCCTGACTTTC.

The chain links TRBV27 to TRBJ2-5; TRBD1 aligns across 7 bases. Germline CDR1 reads MNHEY; CDR2 reads SMNVEV (reference sequence). V trimming: 1 base; J trimming: 2 bases; junction bases outside the gene matches: 4. This CDR3 has 15 amino acids. CDR3 sequence: CASSLYPDRQETQYF. The CDR3 coding sequence is TGTGCCAGCAGTTTATACCCGGACAGGCAAGAGACCCAGTACTTC.

The genes are TRBV30 and TRBJ2-1; perhaps TRBD1 as D (6 bases). The CDR3 extends over 14 amino acids. V dropped 2 bases and J dropped 3 bases, with 11 bases sitting between them. Looked up from germline, CDR1 is GTSNPN and CDR2 is SVGIG (reference sequence). The CDR3 loop reads CAWSLGADYNEQFF. The CDR3 DNA reads TGTGCCTGGAGTCTGGGGGCCGACTACAATGAGCAGTTCTTC.